Reported below is one T cell receptor beta chain. Its matching antigen is unknown. Profiled with immunoSEQ multiplex PCR; TCRdb holds only in-frame clones, not every one. The sample lists about 82,000 clones, around nine tenths occurring once. This sample was included in a study of T cell responses to AZD1222 COVID-19 vaccine. The junction had 6 bases not matched to a gene; V was cut back by 7 bases and J by 4 bases. This CDR3 comprises 15 residues. Germline CDR1 reads LNHDA; CDR2 reads SQIVND (reference sequence). Overall study results and limits: Spike-specific TCR breadth and depth both grew after two AZD1222 doses. Repertoires were obtained solely post-peak T cell response.

The specimen was peripheral blood, collected 28 days after the second AZD1222 dose. This clonotype was sampled from an adult who received the AZD1222 COVID-19 vaccine. This rearrangement joins TRBV19 to TRBJ2-1; 11 positions agree with TRBD1. The CDR3 region is CASKMDRGQYNEQFF. Here the CDR3 DNA reads TGTGCCAGTAAGATGGACAGGGGGCAATACAATGAGCAGTTCTTC.